The 3 T cell receptor beta chains below come from one sample, sequenced in a study of OX40 agonist ivuxolimab in advanced cancers. Clones were read by immunoSEQ multiplex PCR, and TCRdb kept only the in-frame ones, dropping some. The repertoire has 90,000 to 100,000 clones, 90% of them found once; the top ten carry 0.15% to 0.2%. The starting material was CD4+ or CD8+ T cells sorted from blood, obtained in a trial of the OX40 agonist ivuxolimab. These receptors originate from an adult with an advanced solid tumor such as melanoma, head and neck, liver or kidney cancer.

The rearrangement joins TRBV11-3 to TRBJ2-3; D gene ambiguous. Germline V gene lookup returns CDR1 SGHNT and CDR2 YENEEA. The ends were cut back, 1 base at V and 4 bases at J, with 6 bases in the middle. The CDR3 runs to 13 residues. CDR3 DNA sequence: TGTGCCAGCAGCTTAGTTTATGCAGATACGCAGTATTTT. The encoded protein is CASSLVYADTQYF.

This rearrangement joins TRBV10-3 to TRBJ2-2; 7 bases are shared with TRBD1. This CDR3 contains 15 residues. Germline V gene sequence: CDR1 ENHRY, CDR2 SYGVKD. V was pared by 4 bases and J by 3 bases, with 5 bases of the junction left unmatched. The CDR3 DNA follows: TGTGCCATCAGTGGACAGGGAACGGACACCGGGGAGCTGTTTTTT. This encodes CAISGQGTDTGELFF.

This chain uses TRBV19 with TRBJ1-6; weak D call: TRBD1 (6 bases). The CDR3 contains 17 residues. Trimming took off 4 bases at V and 6 bases at J, with 19 bases between the two ends. Germline-derived CDR1 and CDR2 are LNHDA and SQIVND (reference sequence). The CDR3 sequence is CASSTLQGRLFNSPLHF. DNA of the CDR3: TGTGCCAGTAGTACACTACAGGGACGCCTGTTTAATTCACCCCTCCACTTT. The complete variable domain, with remaining parts taken from reference TRBV19 and TRBJ1-6, reads DGGITQSPKYLFRKEGQNVTLSCEQNLNHDAMYWYRQDPGQGLRLIYYSQIVNDFQKGDIAEGYSVSREKKESFPLTVTSAQKNPTAFYLCASSTLQGRLFNSPLHFGNGTRLTVT.